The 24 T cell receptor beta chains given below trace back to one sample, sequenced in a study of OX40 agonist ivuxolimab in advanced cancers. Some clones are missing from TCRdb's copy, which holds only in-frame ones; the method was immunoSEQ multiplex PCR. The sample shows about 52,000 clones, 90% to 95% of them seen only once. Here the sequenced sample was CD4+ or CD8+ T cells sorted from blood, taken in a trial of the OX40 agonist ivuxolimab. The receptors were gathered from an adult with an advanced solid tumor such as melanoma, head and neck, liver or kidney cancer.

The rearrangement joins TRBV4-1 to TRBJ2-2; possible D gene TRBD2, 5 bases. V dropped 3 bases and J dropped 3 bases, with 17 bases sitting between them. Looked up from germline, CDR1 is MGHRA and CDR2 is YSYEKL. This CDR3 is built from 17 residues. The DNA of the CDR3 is TGCGCCAGCAGCCACCCTGCTAGCTCGGACGACACCGGGGAGCTGTTTTTT. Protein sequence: CASSHPASSDDTGELFF.

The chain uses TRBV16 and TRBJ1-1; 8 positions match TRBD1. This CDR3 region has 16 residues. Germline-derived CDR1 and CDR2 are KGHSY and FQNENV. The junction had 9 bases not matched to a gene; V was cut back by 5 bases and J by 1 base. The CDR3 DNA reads TGTGCCAGCAGCGCCTCGAGAGGACAGGGGAACACTGAAGCTTTCTTT. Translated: CASSASRGQGNTEAFF.

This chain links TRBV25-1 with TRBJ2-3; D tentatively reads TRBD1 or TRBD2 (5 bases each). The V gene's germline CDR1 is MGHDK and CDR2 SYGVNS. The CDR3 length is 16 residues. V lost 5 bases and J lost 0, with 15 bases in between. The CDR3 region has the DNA TGTGCCAGCAGTACGCCCAGGGAGACTAGCACAGATACGCAGTATTTT. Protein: CASSTPRETSTDTQYF. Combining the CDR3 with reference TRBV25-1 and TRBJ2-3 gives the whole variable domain EADIYQTPRYLVIGTGKKITLECSQTMGHDKMYWYQQDPGMELHLIHYSYGVNSTEKGDLSSESTVSRIRTEHFPLTLESARPSHTSQYLCASSTPRETSTDTQYFGPGTRLTVL.

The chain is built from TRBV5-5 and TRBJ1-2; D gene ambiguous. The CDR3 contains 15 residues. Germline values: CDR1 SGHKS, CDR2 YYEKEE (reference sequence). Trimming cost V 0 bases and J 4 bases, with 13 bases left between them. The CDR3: CASSLADGVGYGYTF. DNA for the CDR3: TGTGCCAGCAGCTTGGCCGACGGGGTGGGCTATGGCTACACCTTC.

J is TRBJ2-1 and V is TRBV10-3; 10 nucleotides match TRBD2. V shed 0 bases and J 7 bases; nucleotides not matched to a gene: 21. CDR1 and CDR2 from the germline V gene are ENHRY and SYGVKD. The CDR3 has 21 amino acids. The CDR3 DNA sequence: TGTGCCATCAGTGAGTCGATTTTAGGGACTAGCGATACACGCGTGGAAAATGAGCAGTTCTTC. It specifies CAISESILGTSDTRVENEQFF.

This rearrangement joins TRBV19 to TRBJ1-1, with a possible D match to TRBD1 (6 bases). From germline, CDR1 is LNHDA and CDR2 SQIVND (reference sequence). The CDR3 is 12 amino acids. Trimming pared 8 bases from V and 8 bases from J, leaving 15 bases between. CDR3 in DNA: TGTGCCAGTGGGGGGCCCGTTCCCGAAGCTTTCTTT. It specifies CASGGPVPEAFF. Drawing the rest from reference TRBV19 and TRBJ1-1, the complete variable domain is DGGITQSPKYLFRKEGQNVTLSCEQNLNHDAMYWYRQDPGQGLRLIYYSQIVNDFQKGDIAEGYSVSREKKESFPLTVTSAQKNPTAFYLCASGGPVPEAFFGQGTRLTVV.

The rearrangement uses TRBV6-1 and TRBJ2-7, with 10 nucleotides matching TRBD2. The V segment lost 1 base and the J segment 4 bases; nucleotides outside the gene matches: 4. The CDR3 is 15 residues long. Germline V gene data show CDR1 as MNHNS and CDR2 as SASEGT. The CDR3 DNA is TGTGCCAGCAGTGAAGGGCTAGCGGGAGAGTACGAGCAGTACTTC. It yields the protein CASSEGLAGEYEQYF.

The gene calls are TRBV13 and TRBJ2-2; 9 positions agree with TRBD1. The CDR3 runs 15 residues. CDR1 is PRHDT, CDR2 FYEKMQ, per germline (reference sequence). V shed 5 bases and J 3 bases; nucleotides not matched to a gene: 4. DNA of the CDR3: TGTGCCAGCAGCACCCGGGACAGGGACACCGGGGAGCTGTTTTTT. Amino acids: CASSTRDRDTGELFF.

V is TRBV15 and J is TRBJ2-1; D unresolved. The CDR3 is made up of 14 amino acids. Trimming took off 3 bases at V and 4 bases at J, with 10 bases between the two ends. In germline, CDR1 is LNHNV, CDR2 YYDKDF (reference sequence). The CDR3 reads CATSSGAVYNEQFF. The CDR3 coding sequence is TGTGCCACCAGCAGCGGAGCTGTTTACAATGAGCAGTTCTTC.

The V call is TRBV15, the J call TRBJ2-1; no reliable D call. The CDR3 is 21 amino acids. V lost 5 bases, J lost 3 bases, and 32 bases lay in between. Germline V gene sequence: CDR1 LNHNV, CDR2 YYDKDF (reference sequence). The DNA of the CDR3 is TGTGCCACCAGCCTGCCAAGTGAGGCGAACTCTCCCCTGGCCTACTACAATGAGCAGTTCTTC. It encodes CATSLPSEANSPLAYYNEQFF.

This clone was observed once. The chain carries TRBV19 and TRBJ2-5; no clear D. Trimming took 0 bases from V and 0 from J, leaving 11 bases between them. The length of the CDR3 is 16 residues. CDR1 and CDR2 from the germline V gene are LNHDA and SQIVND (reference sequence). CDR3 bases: TGTGCCAGTAGTATAGATGTGCTTGCCTACCAAGAGACCCAGTACTTC. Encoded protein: CASSIDVLAYQETQYF. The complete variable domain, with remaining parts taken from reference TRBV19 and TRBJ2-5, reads DGGITQSPKYLFRKEGQNVTLSCEQNLNHDAMYWYRQDPGQGLRLIYYSQIVNDFQKGDIAEGYSVSREKKESFPLTVTSAQKNPTAFYLCASSIDVLAYQETQYFGPGTRLLVL.

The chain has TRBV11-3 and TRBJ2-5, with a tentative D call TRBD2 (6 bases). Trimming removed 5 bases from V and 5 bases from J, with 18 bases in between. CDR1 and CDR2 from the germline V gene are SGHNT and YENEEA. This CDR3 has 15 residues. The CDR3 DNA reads TGTGCCAGCAGCCGTTCCTACAGCGGGCGGGAGACCCAGTACTTC. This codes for CASSRSYSGRETQYF.

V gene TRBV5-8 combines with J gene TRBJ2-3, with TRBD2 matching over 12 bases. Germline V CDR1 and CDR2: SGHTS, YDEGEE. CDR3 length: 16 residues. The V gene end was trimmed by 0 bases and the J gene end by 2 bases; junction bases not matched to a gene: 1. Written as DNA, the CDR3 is TGTGCCAGCAGCTTGGGACTAGCGGGAGTCACAGATACGCAGTATTTT. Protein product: CASSLGLAGVTDTQYF.

The CDR3 is CASSLGGVYTEAFF. As DNA, the CDR3 is TGTGCCAGCAGTCTAGGAGGGGTTTACACTGAAGCTTTCTTT. V gene TRBV27 combines with J gene TRBJ1-1; D perhaps matches TRBD1 (5 bases). The CDR3 runs to 14 residues. V gave up 5 bases and J gave up 3 bases, with 13 bases separating them. Germline CDR1 reads MNHEY; CDR2 reads SMNVEV (reference sequence).

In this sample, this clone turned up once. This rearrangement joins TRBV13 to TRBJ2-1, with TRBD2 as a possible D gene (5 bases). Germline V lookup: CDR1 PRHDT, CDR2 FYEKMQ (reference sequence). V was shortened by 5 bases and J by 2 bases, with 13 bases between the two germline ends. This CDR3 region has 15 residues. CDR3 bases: TGTGCCAGCAGCCCCCGCAGCGGTCCCTACAATGAGCAGTTCTTC. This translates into CASSPRSGPYNEQFF.

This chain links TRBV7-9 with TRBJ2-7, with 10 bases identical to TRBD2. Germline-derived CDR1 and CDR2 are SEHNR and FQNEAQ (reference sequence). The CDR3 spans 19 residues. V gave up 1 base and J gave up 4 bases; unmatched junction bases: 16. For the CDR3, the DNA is TGTGCCAGCAGCTTAGGGTTAGCGGGAGGACCTCCTTTTGCATACGAGCAGTACTTC. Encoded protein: CASSLGLAGGPPFAYEQYF.

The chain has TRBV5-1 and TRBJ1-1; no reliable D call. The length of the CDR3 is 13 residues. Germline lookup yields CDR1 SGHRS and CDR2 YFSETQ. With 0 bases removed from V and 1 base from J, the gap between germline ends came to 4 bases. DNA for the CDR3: TGCGCCAGCAGCTTGGTACGGAACACTGAAGCTTTCTTT. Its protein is CASSLVRNTEAFF.

The CDR3 DNA reads TGTGCCAGCAGCCTCCAGGTTGAAGCTTTCTTT. Translating it yields CASSLQVEAFF. V gene TRBV7-9 combines with J gene TRBJ1-1; D gene unclear. CDR1 is SEHNR, CDR2 FQNEAQ, per germline (reference sequence). The CDR3 runs 11 residues. V gave up 5 bases and J gave up 7 bases, with 8 bases separating them.

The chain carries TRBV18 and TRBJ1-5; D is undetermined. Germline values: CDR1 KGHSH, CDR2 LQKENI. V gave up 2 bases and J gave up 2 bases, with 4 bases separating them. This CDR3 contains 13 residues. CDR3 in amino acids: CASSPGGNQPQHF. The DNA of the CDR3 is TGTGCCAGCTCACCAGGCGGCAATCAGCCCCAGCATTTT. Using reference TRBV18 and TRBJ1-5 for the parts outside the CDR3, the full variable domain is NAGVMQNPRHLVRRRGQEARLRCSPMKGHSHVYWYRQLPEEGLKFMVYLQKENIIDESGMPKERFSAEFPKEGPSILRIQQVVRGDSAAYFCASSPGGNQPQHFGDGTRLSIL.

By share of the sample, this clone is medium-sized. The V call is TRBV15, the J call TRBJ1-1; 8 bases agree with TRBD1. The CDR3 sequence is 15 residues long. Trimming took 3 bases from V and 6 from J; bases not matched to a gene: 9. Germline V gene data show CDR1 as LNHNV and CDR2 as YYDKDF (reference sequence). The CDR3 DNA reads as TGTGCCACCAGCAGGCCCATGACAGGGGCGCCTGAAGCTTTCTTT. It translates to CATSRPMTGAPEAFF. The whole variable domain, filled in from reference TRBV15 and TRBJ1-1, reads DAMVIQNPRYQVTQFGKPVTLSCSQTLNHNVMYWYQQKSSQAPKLLFHYYDKDFNNEADTPDNFQSRRPNTSFCFLDIRSPGLGDTAMYLCATSRPMTGAPEAFFGQGTRLTVV.

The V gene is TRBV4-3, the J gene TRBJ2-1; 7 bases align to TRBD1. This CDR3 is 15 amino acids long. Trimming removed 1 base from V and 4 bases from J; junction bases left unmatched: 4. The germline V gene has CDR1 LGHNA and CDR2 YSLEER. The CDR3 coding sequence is TGCGCCAGCAGCCAAGGTATGGGACAGTACAATGAGCAGTTCTTC. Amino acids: CASSQGMGQYNEQFF.

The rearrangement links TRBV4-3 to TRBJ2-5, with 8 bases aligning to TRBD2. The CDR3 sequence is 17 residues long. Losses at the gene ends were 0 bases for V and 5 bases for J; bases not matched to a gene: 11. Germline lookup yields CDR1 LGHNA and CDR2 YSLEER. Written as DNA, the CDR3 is TGCGCCAGCAGCCAAGATCCCCACGGGAGGGCCGGGGAGACCCAGTACTTC. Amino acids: CASSQDPHGRAGETQYF.

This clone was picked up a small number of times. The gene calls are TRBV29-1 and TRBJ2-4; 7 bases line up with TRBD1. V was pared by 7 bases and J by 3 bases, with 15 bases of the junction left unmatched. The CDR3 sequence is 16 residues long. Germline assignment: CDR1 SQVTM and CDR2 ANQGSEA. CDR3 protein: CSALRGVTGVKNIQYF. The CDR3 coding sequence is TGCAGCGCCCTCAGAGGGGTAACAGGGGTCAAAAACATTCAGTACTTC. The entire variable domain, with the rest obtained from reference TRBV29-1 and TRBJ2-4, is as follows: SAVISQKPSRDICQRGTSLTIQCQVDSQVTMMFWYRQQPGQSLTLIATANQGSEATYESGFVIDKFPISRPNLTFSTLTVSNMSPEDSSIYLCSALRGVTGVKNIQYFGAGTRLSVL.

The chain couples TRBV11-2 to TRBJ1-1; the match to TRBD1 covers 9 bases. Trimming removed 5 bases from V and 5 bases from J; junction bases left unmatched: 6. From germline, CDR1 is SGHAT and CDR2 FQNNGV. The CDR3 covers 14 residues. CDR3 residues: CASSPTGGATEAFF. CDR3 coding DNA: TGTGCCAGCAGCCCCACAGGGGGCGCGACTGAAGCTTTCTTT. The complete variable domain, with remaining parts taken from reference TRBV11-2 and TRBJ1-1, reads EAGVAQSPRYKIIEKRQSVAFWCNPISGHATLYWYQQILGQGPKLLIQFQNNGVVDDSQLPKDRFSAERLKGVDSTLKIQPAKLEDSAVYLCASSPTGGATEAFFGQGTRLTVV.